This T cell receptor beta chain was found in a study of radiation and T cells in renal cell carcinoma. Study information: Nephrectomy followed 15 Gy stereotactic body radiation by 4 weeks. General observations from the study: Top tumor clonotypes rose in blood 2 weeks post-radiation, then contracted.

The protocol was immunoSEQ multiplex PCR, while the TCRdb copy is restricted to in-frame clones and leaves out a portion. Of some 100,000 clones in the sample, about 79% were seen once. With respect to this clone: The antigen is unknown.

Germline lookup yields CDR1 SGHNT and CDR2 YYREEE (reference sequence). The CDR3 runs to 17 residues. Trimming pared 0 bases from V and 5 bases from J, leaving 21 bases between. Documented time point: baseline pretreatment blood. Documented treatment: 15 Gy SBRT to primary tumor, nephrectomy 4 weeks later. Blood was sampled at baseline, 2 weeks and 4 weeks after SBRT. This specimen was blood, taken from a patient whose treatment included radiotherapy and nephrectomy. The sequence derives from a man in his sixties with renal cell carcinoma. This chain links TRBV5-4 with TRBJ2-7; weak D call: TRBD2 (6 bases). CDR3 amino acids: CASSLASGGGALHEQYF. The CDR3 DNA reads TGTGCCAGCAGCTTGGCCTCTGGGGGAGGAGCACTGCACGAGCAGTACTTC.